This is a list of T cell receptor beta chains from one sample in a study of cytomegalovirus exposure and HLA in healthy donors. Generated by immunoSEQ multiplex PCR, the TCRdb table keeps only in-frame clones and is missing some. This sample's clone table lists just over 80,000 clones. Specimen: PBMCs. These receptors were taken from a woman in her 30s in good health and CMV-seronegative. Both conserved end residues are part of each CDR3. The order of the fields is V gene, CDR3 length, J gene, D gene, CDR3 DNA, CDR3 protein. D genes are given only for firm matches.

>TRBV2|16|TRBJ2-1|NA
TGTGCCAGCAGTGAAGAAAGAACCGCCCGAGGGAATGAGCAGTTCTTC
CASSEERTARGNEQFF
>TRBV6-1|15|TRBJ1-5|TRBD1
TGTGCCAGCAGTGCGGGCGGGACAGGGACTCAGCCCCAGCATTTT
CASSAGGTGTQPQHF
>TRBV7-6|13|TRBJ1-4|NA
TGTGCCAGCAGCTTAGGTTTCGATGAAAAACTGTTTTTT
CASSLGFDEKLFF
>TRBV30|14|TRBJ2-1|NA
TGTGCCTGGAGTATGGGGAGAGGCGGCAATGAGCAGTTCTTC
CAWSMGRGGNEQFF
>TRBV7-9|10|TRBJ2-1|NA
TGTGCCAGCGCGGACAATGAGCAGTTCTTC
CASADNEQFF
>TRBV29-1|15|TRBJ1-2|NA
TGCAGCGTCCTCTCACAGGACCCTTCGTCGTATGGCTACACCTTC
CSVLSQDPSSYGYTF
>TRBV7-9|14|TRBJ1-1|NA
TGTGCCAGCAGCCGAGAAAGGGGCAACACTGAAGCTTTCTTT
CASSRERGNTEAFF
>TRBV29-1|13|TRBJ2-3|TRBD1
TGCAGCGTTGTGGGACAGGGCACAGATACGCAGTATTTT
CSVVGQGTDTQYF
>TRBV5-1|13|TRBJ2-7|NA
TGCGCCAGCAGCTCGACTCCAGGGTACGAGCAGTACTTC
CASSSTPGYEQYF
>TRBV6-5|16|TRBJ2-7|NA
TGTGCCAGCAGTTACCTCCCGGGGGTGGGGTTGGGCGAGCAGTACTTC
CASSYLPGVGLGEQYF